This TCR beta chain was captured in a study of CD8 T cells in ankylosing spondylitis. Regarding the study as a whole: The study identified a TCR beta motif of several highly homologous variants that appeared characteristic of ankylosing spondylitis blood. Previously reported in reactive arthritis synovial fluid and blood were some of the motif variants.

On this clonotype itself: The antigen remains unidentified.

The authors made TCR beta libraries by quantitative 5'-RACE with molecular barcodes. TCRdb passed the 5' RACE reads through MiXCR, listing each CDR3 protein once. The sample shows 750,000 to 850,000 distinct CDR3 sequences, about 12% of them seen only once. Sequencing used blood, either unsorted or a sorted T cell fraction (not recorded which). This clonotype was obtained from a male donor with ankylosing spondylitis.

The CDR3 nucleotides read TGTGCCAGCAGTTTCCTAGGACTAGGCGGTGAGCAGTTCTTC. Protein sequence: CASSFLGLGGEQFF. The chain is built from TRBV28 and TRBJ2-1; 7 positions agree with TRBD2. J gave up 9 bases and V 3 bases, and 8 bases lay outside the gene matches. The germline V gene has CDR1 MDHEN and CDR2 SYDVKM. This CDR3 spans 14 amino acids.